The 19 T cell receptor beta chains presented below share a single source sample, sequenced in a study of vaccination effects on CD4 cells after COVID-19. Sequencing used immunoSEQ multiplex PCR; TCRdb keeps in-frame clones, though not all of them. The sample records around 67,000 clones, about 80% being singletons. The antigens of these receptors remain unknown. Sequencing followed a ViraFEST assay step that expanded antigen-specific CD4+ T cells with viral peptide pools. Investigators separated out CD4+ T cells once more than nine days of culture had passed. Each participant received a vaccine that was either BNT162b2 or mRNA-1273, given as two doses. The input for sequencing was CD4+ T cells from PBMCs cultured with HCoV-229E spike peptides, taken after COVID-19 vaccination. These receptors were collected from a human donor who received a COVID-19 vaccine.

The chain joins TRBV12-5 to TRBJ2-3; no reliable D call. The ends were cut back, 8 bases at V and 2 bases at J, with 17 bases in the middle. This CDR3 is 15 amino acids long. CDR1 LGHNT and CDR2 FRNRAP come from the germline V gene. The CDR3 sequence is CASHFRKSPTDTQYF. CDR3 sequence (DNA): TGTGCTAGTCACTTTAGGAAGTCCCCCACAGATACGCAGTATTTT. The full variable domain, rest sourced from reference TRBV12-5 and TRBJ2-3, is DARVTQTPRHKVTEMGQEVTMRCQPILGHNTVFWYRQTMMQGLELLAYFRNRAPLDDSGMPKDRFSAEMPDATLATLKIQPSEPRDSAVYFCASHFRKSPTDTQYFGPGTRLTVL.

The rearrangement links TRBV4-3 to TRBJ1-2, with D unclear. Trimming took 0 bases from V and 7 from J, leaving 12 bases between them. Per germline, CDR1 LGHNA and CDR2 YSLEER. The CDR3 loop spans 14 amino acids. The DNA of the CDR3 is TGCGCCAGCAGCCAAGAGTTAGGGTTGGGTGGCTACACCTTC. Amino acids: CASSQELGLGGYTF.

This clone has only one observation. The chain recombines TRBV4-2 with TRBJ2-2, with 7 bases aligning to TRBD2. J was trimmed by 0 bases and V by 1 base; bases with no gene match: 2. Germline loops: CDR1 LGHNA, CDR2 YNFKEQ. The CDR3 length is 16 residues. The CDR3 nucleotides are TGTGCCAGCAGCCAAGGAGCGGGGCCGAACACCGGGGAGCTGTTTTTT. This gives the protein CASSQGAGPNTGELFF.

This clone appeared once. The rearrangement links TRBV18 to TRBJ2-5, with D maybe TRBD1 (5 bases). The germline CDR1 and CDR2 sequences are KGHSH and LQKENI. The CDR3 is made up of 13 amino acids. Trimming removed 4 bases from V and 5 bases from J, with 11 bases in between. The CDR3 DNA follows: TGTGCCAGCTCACAGCAGGGCCCCGAGACCCAGTACTTC. Its translation: CASSQQGPETQYF.

This clone was observed a single time. The chain couples TRBV19 to TRBJ2-5; D gene ambiguous. Germline assignment: CDR1 LNHDA and CDR2 SQIVND (reference sequence). Trimming cost V 0 bases and J 0 bases, with 11 bases left between them. The CDR3 has 16 amino acids. The CDR3, as DNA: TGTGCCAGTAGTATAGAGGCGAGAGCGTACCAAGAGACCCAGTACTTC. Protein sequence: CASSIEARAYQETQYF.

The V gene is TRBV2, the J gene TRBJ2-5; possibly TRBD1 for D (5 bases). Trimming cost V 2 bases and J 3 bases, with 25 bases left between them. The CDR3 is 19 residues long. CDR1 is SNHLY and CDR2 is FYNNEI in the germline V gene. CDR3 DNA: TGTGCCAGCAGTGAATACGGGCAGGGCTTGACCCCTTCAGAAGAGACCCAGTACTTC. It codes for CASSEYGQGLTPSEETQYF.

This clone is a singleton in its sample. The V gene is TRBV29-1, the J gene TRBJ2-5; D might be TRBD1 (6 bases). Between the trimmed V and J ends, which lost 7 bases and 3 bases, there was a span of 12 bases. The germline gives CDR1 SQVTM, CDR2 ANQGSEA. CDR3 size: 12 residues. CDR3 nucleotides: TGCAGCGGGCGGGCAGGGGAAGAGACCCAGTACTTC. It codes for CSGRAGEETQYF.

There are a few counts of this clone. This chain joins TRBV5-4 and TRBJ1-2; TRBD1 is a possible D gene (6 bases). There are 14 residues in the CDR3. Germline lookup yields CDR1 SGHNT and CDR2 YYREEE (reference sequence). V lost 4 bases to trimming and J lost 0 bases, with 10 bases between them. Here the CDR3 reads CASSRTASNYGYTF. The CDR3 DNA sequence: TGTGCCAGCAGCCGGACAGCCTCTAACTATGGCTACACCTTC.

The CDR3 DNA sequence: TGCGCCAGCAGCTTGAGGACAGGGGGCTCTGGAAACACCATATATTTT. Its protein is CASSLRTGGSGNTIYF. The chain recombines TRBV5-1 with TRBJ1-3, with 10 bases matching TRBD1. The length of the CDR3 is 16 residues. With 1 base clipped from V and 0 bases from J, the junction kept 1 base outside the gene matches. CDR1 and CDR2 (germline): SGHRS, YFSETQ.

V and J are TRBV9 and TRBJ2-1; 13 bases fit TRBD2. CDR3 length equals 17 residues. Germline trimming cut 7 bases from V and 0 bases from J; bases unmatched to any gene: 7. CDR1 is SGDLS and CDR2 is YYNGEE in the germline V gene. The CDR3 loop is CASSKGTSGDSYNEQFF. The DNA of the CDR3 is TGTGCCAGCTCAAAAGGGACTAGCGGGGACTCCTACAATGAGCAGTTCTTC.

This sequence joins TRBV7-3 and TRBJ2-7, with a possible D match to TRBD1 (5 bases). Trimming took off 4 bases at V and 4 bases at J, with 14 bases between the two ends. The germline V gene has CDR1 SGHTA and CDR2 FQGTGA. The CDR3 spans 14 residues. The CDR3 region has the DNA TGTGCCAGCAGCTCCTTACGGCAGGGATACGAGCAGTACGTC. It specifies CASSSLRQGYEQYV.

The genes are TRBV6-5 and TRBJ2-6; perhaps D is TRBD1 or TRBD2 (5 bases each). The germline CDR1 and CDR2 sequences are MNHEY and SVGAGI. This CDR3 is built from 15 residues. V lost 8 bases, J lost 0 bases, and 11 bases lay in between. The CDR3 sequence: CASVGTDSGANVLTF. In DNA form, the CDR3 reads TGTGCCAGCGTCGGGACGGACTCTGGGGCCAACGTCCTGACTTTC.

The chain carries TRBV5-1 and TRBJ2-5; D might be TRBD1 (5 bases). V was cut by 1 base and J by 1 base, with 8 bases left in between. Per the germline V gene, CDR1 is SGHRS and CDR2 is YFSETQ. The CDR3 is made up of 14 amino acids. The CDR3 is CASSLSQGQETQYF. The CDR3 DNA reads TGCGCCAGCAGCTTGAGCCAGGGCCAAGAGACCCAGTACTTC.

This rearrangement joins TRBV24-1 to TRBJ2-3; TRBD2 agrees at 7 bases. This CDR3 region has 15 residues. J gave up 0 bases and V 6 bases, and 5 bases lay outside the gene matches. Germline V gene data show CDR1 as KGHDR and CDR2 as SFDVKD. The CDR3 is CATSSSAGSTDTQYF. CDR3 DNA: TGTGCCACCAGTTCGTCAGCGGGGAGCACAGATACGCAGTATTTT.

V is TRBV6-5 and J is TRBJ1-2; D possibly corresponds to TRBD1 (6 bases). This CDR3 contains 13 residues. In germline, CDR1 is MNHEY, CDR2 SVGAGI. The V end lost 8 bases, the J end lost 7 bases, and 17 bases lay between the germline ends. The CDR3 sequence is CASSDGGQAGYTF. The CDR3 nucleotides read TGTGCCAGCTCTGACGGGGGGCAGGCTGGCTACACCTTC.

CDR3 protein: CASSQGSASYEQYV. The DNA of the CDR3 is TGTGCCAGCAGCCAAGGGAGCGCCTCCTACGAGCAGTACGTC. The chain has TRBV3-1 (or the pseudogene TRBV3-2) and TRBJ2-7; D gene ambiguous. The CDR3 consists of 14 residues. Between the trimmed V and J ends, which lost 1 base and 0 bases, there was a span of 7 bases. Germline assignment: CDR1 LGHDT and CDR2 YNNKEL (reference sequence).

The rearrangement links TRBV2 to TRBJ2-3; 12 bases match TRBD2. Germline V gene lookup returns CDR1 SNHLY and CDR2 FYNNEI. The CDR3 is 19 amino acids. J lost 2 bases, V lost 1 base, and 10 bases had no gene match. The CDR3 DNA reads as TGTGCCAGCAGTGAAGTGTCGGCTAGCGGGGGGGACGTCACAGATACGCAGTATTTT. Residues: CASSEVSASGGDVTDTQYF.

J is TRBJ2-1 and V is TRBV11-3, with D hard to call. The V gene's germline CDR1 is SGHNT and CDR2 YENEEA. This CDR3 contains 14 residues. The germline V and J ends were trimmed by 3 bases and 0 bases, with 6 bases remaining between them. CDR3 loop: CASSFRSSYNEQFF. CDR3 DNA: TGTGCCAGCAGCTTTCGGAGCTCCTACAATGAGCAGTTCTTC.

The chain uses TRBV5-4 and TRBJ2-3; possible D gene TRBD1, 8 bases. Germline lookup yields CDR1 SGHNT and CDR2 YYREEE (reference sequence). Trimming took off 4 bases at V and 8 bases at J, with 23 bases between the two ends. This CDR3 spans 16 amino acids. In DNA, the CDR3 is TGTGCCAGCAGCCCAAGTGGACAGGGTTCGGGAGGTACGCAGTATTTT. Translated: CASSPSGQGSGGTQYF.